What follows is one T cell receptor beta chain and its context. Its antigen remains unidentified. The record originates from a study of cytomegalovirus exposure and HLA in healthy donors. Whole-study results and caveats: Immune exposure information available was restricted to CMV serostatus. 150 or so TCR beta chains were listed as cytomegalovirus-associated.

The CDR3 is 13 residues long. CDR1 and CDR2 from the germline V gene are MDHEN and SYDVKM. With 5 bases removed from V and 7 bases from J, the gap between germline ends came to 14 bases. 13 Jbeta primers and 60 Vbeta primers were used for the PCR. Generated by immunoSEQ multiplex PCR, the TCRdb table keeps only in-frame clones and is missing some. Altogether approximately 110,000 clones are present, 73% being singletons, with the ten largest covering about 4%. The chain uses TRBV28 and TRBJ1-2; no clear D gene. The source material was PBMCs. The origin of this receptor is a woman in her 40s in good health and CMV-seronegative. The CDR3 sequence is CASSPPSWGGYTF. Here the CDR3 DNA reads TGTGCCAGCAGTCCCCCTAGCTGGGGTGGCTACACCTTC.